A selection of T cell receptor beta chains follows, all from one sample in a study of tumor-infiltrating lymphocytes in primary liver carcinoma. TCRdb reprocessed the multiplex PCR reads via MiXCR and lists one record per CDR3 protein. There are approximately 120,000 distinct CDR3 sequences in the sample; 55% to 75% occur only once, and around 8.2% lies in the top ten. Input material: liver tumor tissue from sampling region 3. These receptors all come from a woman aged 55-70 years with primary liver carcinoma and hepatitis B virus infection. The CDR3 runs from the conserved cysteine through the conserved F or W. The D gene is left open where the match is weak. Clone size is shown for a subset of rows, as once, few, many or a class of expanded clone.

j_call | clone_size | v_call | d_call | cdr3_aa | cdr3_nt
TRBJ2-5 | few | TRBV24-1 | NA | CATSDPTDLQETQYF | TGTGCCACCAGTGATCCAACAGATCTCCAAGAGACCCAGTACTTC
TRBJ2-3 | NA | TRBV11-2 | TRBD2 | CASSLRRGVTQYF | TGTGCCAGCAGCCTGCGACGGGGGGTTACGCAATATTTT
TRBJ1-4 | many | TRBV6-5 | NA | CASRYTSTNEKLFF | TGTGCCAGCAGGTACACCTCAACTAATGAAAAACTGTTTTTT
TRBJ1-2 | NA | TRBV6-1 | NA | CASSGTGSLYGYTF | TGTGCTAGCAGTGGAACAGGGTCCCTCTATGGCTACACCTTC
TRBJ2-2 | NA | TRBV5-1 | NA | CTSSLGQGSNTGELFF | TGCACCAGCAGCTTGGGGCAGGGATCTAACACCGGGGAGCTGTTTTTT
TRBJ2-5 | many | TRBV12-3/TRBV12-4 | NA | CASSSRIGAETQYF | TGTGCCAGCAGTTCAAGAATAGGCGCAGAGACCCAGTACTTC
TRBJ2-1 | NA | TRBV7-9 | NA | CAGNLSSVVAGIEQFF | TGTGCCGGCAACTTATCATCGGTGGTAGCCGGGATTGAGCAGTTCTTC
TRBJ1-2 | few | TRBV5-1 | NA | CASSVQQAMEGYTF | TGCGCCAGCAGCGTCCAACAGGCCATGGAAGGCTACACCTTC
TRBJ1-1 | NA | TRBV28 | TRBD1 | CASSLVLGQGAIF | TGTGCCAGCAGTTTAGTTTTGGGACAGGGAGCTATCTTT
TRBJ1-1 | many | TRBV12-3/TRBV12-4 | TRBD1 | CASSLGQGMNTEAFF | TGTGCCAGCAGTTTAGGACAGGGGATGAACACTGAAGCTTTCTTT
TRBJ1-6 | NA | TRBV10-3 | TRBD1 | CAISGTGGAGNSLLHF | TGTGCCATCAGCGGGACAGGGGGTGCAGGTAATTCACTCCTCCACTTT
TRBJ2-7 | NA | TRBV12-3/TRBV12-4 | TRBD2 | CASSVWAGRQRGAYEQYF | TGTGCCAGCAGTGTATGGGCTGGAAGGCAACGGGGGGCCTACGAGCAGTACTTC
TRBJ2-3 | NA | TRBV10-3 | NA | CAISAGGQGTDTQYF | TGTGCCATCAGTGCGGGGGGACAGGGCACAGATACGCAGTATTTT
TRBJ1-1 | many | TRBV28 | NA | CASRLNTEAFF | TGTGCCAGCAGATTGAACACTGAAGCTTTCTTT
TRBJ1-5 | NA | TRBV6-2/TRBV6-3 | NA | CASSYRAGHNQSQHF | TGTGCCAGCAGTTACAGGGCGGGGCACAATCAGTCCCAGCATTTT
TRBJ2-7 | NA | TRBV6-5 | NA | CASSLIQGGYEQYF | TGTGCCAGCAGCCTGATTCAGGGTGGCTACGAGCAGTACTTC
TRBJ2-1 | NA | TRBV30 | NA | CAWTSHGTGAYNEQFF | TGTGCCTGGACCAGCCACGGGACTGGCGCCTACAATGAGCAGTTCTTC
TRBJ1-2 | NA | TRBV29-1 | TRBD1 | CSVGTGGRSGYTF | TGTAGCGTAGGTACAGGGGGCAGGAGTGGCTACACCTTC
TRBJ2-1 | NA | TRBV11-3 | TRBD2 | CANNLDWGGLAANEQFF | TGTGCCAACAACTTAGATTGGGGGGGACTAGCGGCCAATGAGCAGTTCTTC
TRBJ2-7 | NA | TRBV4-2 | TRBD2 | CASSQRGSSYEQYF | TGTGCCAGCAGCCAGCGGGGGAGCTCCTACGAGCAGTACTTC
TRBJ2-5 | NA | TRBV11-2 | NA | CASSSRNQETQCF | TGTGCCAGCAGCTCGAGGAACCAGGAGACCCAGTGCTTC
TRBJ2-1 | NA | TRBV5-4 | NA | CAGSLGPSIYNERFF | TGTGCCGGCAGCTTAGGGCCTTCAATATACAATGAGCGGTTCTTC
TRBJ2-2 | NA | TRBV28 | NA | CASGQPTGELFF | TGTGCCAGCGGACAACCTACCGGGGAGCTGTTTTTT
TRBJ2-4 | many | TRBV6-1 | NA | CASSEVRGTNIQYF | TGTGCCAGCAGTGAAGTTCGGGGTACAAACATTCAGTACTTC
TRBJ2-5 | NA | TRBV5-4 | NA | CASSSQGTQCF | TGTGCCAGCAGCTCTCAAGGGACCCAGTGCTTC
TRBJ1-2 | once | TRBV6-6 | NA | CASSSTSTGGSGYTF | TGTGCCAGCAGTTCCACCTCGACGGGGGGCTCTGGCTACACCTTC
TRBJ2-5 | once | TRBV2 | TRBD2 | CAGGKSETQYF | TGTGCGGGAGGGAAATCAGAGACCCAGTACTTC
TRBJ2-3 | many | TRBV5-6 | NA | CASSVQLTDTQYF | TGTGCCAGCAGCGTCCAGCTCACAGATACGCAGTATTTT
TRBJ2-1 | NA | TRBV4-1 | TRBD2 | CAISQEPSGRADNVQFF | TGCGCCATCAGCCAAGAACCCAGCGGGAGGGCGGACAATGTGCAGTTCTTC
TRBJ1-1 | NA | TRBV29-1 | NA | CSVEIGRNTETFF | TGCAGCGTTGAAATAGGGCGGAACACTGAAACTTTCTTT
TRBJ2-1 | many | TRBV11-2 | TRBD2 | CASSLGREPGREQFF | TGTGCCAGCAGCTTGGGGCGGGAGCCTGGCCGGGAGCAGTTCTTC
TRBJ2-7 | NA | TRBV6-1 | NA | CTSSDPGGSSCEQYF | TGTACCAGTAGTGACCCTGGAGGTTCTTCCTGCGAGCAGTACTTC
TRBJ2-2 | many | TRBV6-6 | TRBD1 | CATSGTGGVSGSGELFF | TGTGCCACTTCCGGGACAGGGGGCGTTTCGGGGTCCGGGGAGCTGTTTTTT
TRBJ2-5 | many | TRBV29-1 | NA | CSVRAVLLETQYF | TGCAGCGTACGTGCGGTTTTACTCGAGACCCAGTACTTC
TRBJ2-2 | many | TRBV12-3/TRBV12-4 | NA | CASSFRGRGTGELFF | TGTGCCAGCAGTTTTCGGGGGCGAGGGACCGGGGAGCTGTTTTTT
TRBJ1-1 | NA | TRBV28 | NA | CASSFPTREALF | TGTGCCAGCAGTTTTCCGACACGCGAAGCTCTCTTT
TRBJ1-2 | many | TRBV6-6 | NA | CASTTGQGFGYGYTF | TGTGCCAGCACCACGGGGCAGGGGTTCGGCTATGGCTACACCTTC
TRBJ2-3 | NA | TRBV20-1 | NA | CSAQERPPDMQYF | TGCAGTGCCCAGGAGCGCCCGCCAGATATGCAGTATTTT
TRBJ2-2 | NA | TRBV11-3 | TRBD2 | CATSVYPGTSLLNTGELFF | TGTGCCACTAGCGTCTATCCCGGGACTAGCCTTCTGAACACCGGGGAGCTGTTTTTT
TRBJ1-2 | NA | TRBV7-8 | NA | CATSAQPEYYGYTF | TGTGCCACCAGCGCCCAGCCCGAGTACTATGGTTACACCTTC
TRBJ1-2 | many | TRBV5-5 | TRBD1 | CASSPRTGGFGYTF | TGTGCCAGCAGCCCCCGGACAGGGGGCTTTGGCTACACCTTC
TRBJ2-7 | few | TRBV6-2/TRBV6-3 | NA | CAGLRGTSCEQYF | TGTGCCGGCCTGAGGGGGACATCCTGCGAGCAGTACTTC
TRBJ2-7 | NA | TRBV7-9 | TRBD1 | CAGSVGTGDSYKQYF | TGTGCCGGCAGCGTCGGGACAGGGGACTCCTACAAGCAGTACTTC